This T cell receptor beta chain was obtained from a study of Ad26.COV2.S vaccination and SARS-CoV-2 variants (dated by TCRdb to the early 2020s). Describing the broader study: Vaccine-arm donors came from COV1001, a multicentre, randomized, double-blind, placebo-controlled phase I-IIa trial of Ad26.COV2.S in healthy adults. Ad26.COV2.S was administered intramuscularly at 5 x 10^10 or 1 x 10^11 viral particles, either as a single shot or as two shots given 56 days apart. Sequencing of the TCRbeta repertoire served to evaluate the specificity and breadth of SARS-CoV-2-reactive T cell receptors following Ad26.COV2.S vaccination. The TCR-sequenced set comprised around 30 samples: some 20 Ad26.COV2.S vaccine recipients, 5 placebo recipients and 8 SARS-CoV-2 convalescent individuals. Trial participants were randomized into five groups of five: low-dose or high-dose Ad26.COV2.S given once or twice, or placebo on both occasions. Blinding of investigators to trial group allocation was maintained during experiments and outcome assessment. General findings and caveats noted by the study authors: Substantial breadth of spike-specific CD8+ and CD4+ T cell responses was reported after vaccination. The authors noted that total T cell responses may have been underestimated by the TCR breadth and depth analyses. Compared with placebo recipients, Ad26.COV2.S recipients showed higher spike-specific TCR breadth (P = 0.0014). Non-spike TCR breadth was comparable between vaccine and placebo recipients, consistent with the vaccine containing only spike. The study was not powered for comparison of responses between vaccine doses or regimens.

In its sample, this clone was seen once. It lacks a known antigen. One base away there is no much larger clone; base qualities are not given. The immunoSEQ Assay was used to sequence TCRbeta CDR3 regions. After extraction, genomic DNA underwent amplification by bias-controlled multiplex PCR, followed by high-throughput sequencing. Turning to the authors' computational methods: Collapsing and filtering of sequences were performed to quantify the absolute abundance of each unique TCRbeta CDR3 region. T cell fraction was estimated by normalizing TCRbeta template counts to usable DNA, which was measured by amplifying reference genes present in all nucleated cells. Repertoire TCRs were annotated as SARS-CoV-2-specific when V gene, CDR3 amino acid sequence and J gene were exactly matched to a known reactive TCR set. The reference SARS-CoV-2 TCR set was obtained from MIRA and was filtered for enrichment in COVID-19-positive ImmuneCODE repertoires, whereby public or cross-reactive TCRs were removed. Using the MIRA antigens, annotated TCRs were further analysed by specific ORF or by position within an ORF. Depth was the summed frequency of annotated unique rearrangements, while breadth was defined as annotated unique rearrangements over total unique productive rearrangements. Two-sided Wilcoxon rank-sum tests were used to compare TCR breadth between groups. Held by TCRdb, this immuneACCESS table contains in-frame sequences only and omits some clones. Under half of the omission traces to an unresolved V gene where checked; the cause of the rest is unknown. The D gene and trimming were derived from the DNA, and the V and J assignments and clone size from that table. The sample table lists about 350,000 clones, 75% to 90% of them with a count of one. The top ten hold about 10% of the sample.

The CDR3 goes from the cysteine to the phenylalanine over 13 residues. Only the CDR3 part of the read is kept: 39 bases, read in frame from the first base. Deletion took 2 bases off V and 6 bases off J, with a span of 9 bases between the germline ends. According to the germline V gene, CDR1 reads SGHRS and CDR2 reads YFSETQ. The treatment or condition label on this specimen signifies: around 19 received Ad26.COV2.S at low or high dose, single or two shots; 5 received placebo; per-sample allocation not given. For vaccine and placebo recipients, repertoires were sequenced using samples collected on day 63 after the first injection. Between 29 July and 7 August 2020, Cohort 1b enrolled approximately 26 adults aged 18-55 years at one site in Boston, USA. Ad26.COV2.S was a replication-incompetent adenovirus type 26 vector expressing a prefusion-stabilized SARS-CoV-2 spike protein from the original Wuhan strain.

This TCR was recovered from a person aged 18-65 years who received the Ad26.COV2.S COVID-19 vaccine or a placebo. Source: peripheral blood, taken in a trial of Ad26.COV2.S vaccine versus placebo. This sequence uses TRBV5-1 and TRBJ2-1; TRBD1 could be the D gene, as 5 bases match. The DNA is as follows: TGCGCCAGCAGCTTCCATCAGGGCAATGAGCAGTTCTTC. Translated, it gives CASSFHQGNEQFF.